What follows describes a single TCR beta chain. Its binding antigen is unknown. Base qualities were left out, and no much larger clone turns up one base away. This sample was included in a study of technical replicates of blood from several donors (dated by TCRdb to about 2017). The CDR3 measures 18 amino acids from cysteine to phenylalanine. Of the read, only the CDR3 DNA is kept; its 54 bases are in frame from base 1. The germline V end is reduced by 1 base and the J end by 3 bases; junction bases left unmatched: 5. The germline V gene provides CDR1 SGHVS and CDR2 FQNEAQ. Library preparation was by the immunoSEQ multiplex PCR assay. TCRdb took this table from immuneACCESS and kept in-frame rearrangements with V and J called. Such tables lack part of the clones; where checked against another copy, unresolved V genes explain under half of the gap, and the rest is unexplained. This sample holds 15,000 or so clones; approximately 86% were observed only once. The leading ten clones occupy approximately 10% of the sample.

The origin of this receptor is a human donor in good health. The chain is made from TRBV7-8 and TRBJ2-3; the junction holds 15 bases that match TRBD2. Material for sequencing was PBMCs. The CDR3 protein sequence reads: CASSLGTSGRAMTDTQYF. The nucleotide sequence reads TGTGCCAGCAGCTTAGGGACTAGCGGGAGGGCCATGACAGATACGCAGTATTTT.